This T cell receptor beta chain was sequenced in a study of blood T cell repertoires in COVID-19. Study at large: Material from acute and convalescent COVID-19 was sourced from the United States, Italy and Spain. In each case, the material was cDNA or gDNA derived from T cells, B-cell-depleted T cells, or PBMCs.

This CDR3 is built from 15 residues. Germline V gene data show CDR1 as MNHNS and CDR2 as SASEGT. The trim removed 2 bases at V and 4 bases at J, leaving 6 bases unmatched. The authors' processing: Counts of nucleated cells, estimated from reference gene primer amplification, were obtained. Assay used: immunoSEQ multiplex PCR; TCRdb lists only in-frame clones, some missing. The V and J calls and clone size are taken from that table; D and trimming were inferred from the DNA. The data show over 95,000 clones, roughly 88% seen once. The chain links TRBV6-1 to TRBJ2-5; TRBD1 matches 8 bases. The receptor's source is an older woman who had recovered from COVID-19. Sequences were obtained from peripheral blood. CDR3 in amino acids: CASSEKVQGAETQYF. CDR3 coding DNA: TGTGCCAGCAGTGAAAAGGTTCAGGGGGCAGAGACCCAGTACTTC.